This T cell receptor beta chain derives from a study of molecular identifiers for immune sequencing clone quantification. TCRdb redid the calling of the PCR reads with MiXCR, one entry per CDR3 protein. Of roughly 320,000 distinct CDR3 sequences listed, 24% were seen once; the top ten hold around 0.76%. The count of this clonotype is one. The CDR3 length is 14 residues. J gave up 5 bases and V 4 bases, and 4 bases lay outside the gene matches. V gene TRBV12-3 or TRBV12-4 combines with J gene TRBJ2-2; 7 nucleotides line up with TRBD2. The origin of this receptor is a human donor in good health. Some libraries in this study had Jurkat cell RNA spiked in. The sample taken for sequencing was naive CD8+ T cells from blood, with Jurkat cell RNA spiked in. Subset here: FACS-sorted CD8+CD4-CCR7+CD45RA+ naive T cells. DNA of the CDR3: TGTGCCAGCAGTTCGCGGGGGTTAACCGGGGAGCTGTTTTTT. Translation: CASSSRGLTGELFF.